These 10 T cell receptor beta chains originate from one sample sequenced in a study of CD8 T cells in ankylosing spondylitis. MiXCR, run by TCRdb on the 5' RACE reads, gives a single entry per CDR3 protein. The sample lists hundreds of thousands of distinct CDR3 sequences, 20% occurring once. Source material: blood, either unsorted or a sorted T cell fraction (not recorded which). Every receptor here comes from a male donor with ankylosing spondylitis or in good health (not recorded which).

In its sample, this clonotype was seen a few times. V and J are TRBV5-1 and TRBJ2-7; TRBD1 is a possible D gene (5 bases). Germline CDR1 SGHRS, CDR2 YFSETQ. Trimming stripped 0 bases from V and 1 base from J, with 11 bases between. The CDR3 covers 15 residues. This chain's CDR3 is CASSLEGAQSYEQYF. In nucleotides, the CDR3 is TGCGCCAGCAGCTTGGAAGGGGCCCAGTCCTACGAGCAGTACTTC.

The V and J genes are TRBV14 and TRBJ2-3, with D perhaps TRBD2 (5 bases). The ends were cut back, 1 base at V and 2 bases at J, with 10 bases in the middle. Germline V gives CDR1 SGHDN, CDR2 FVKESK. This CDR3 has 15 residues. The CDR3 DNA is TGTGCCAGCAGCCAAGCGGGGATCATCACAGATACGCAGTATTTT. This sequence encodes CASSQAGIITDTQYF. Using reference TRBV14 and TRBJ2-3 for the parts outside the CDR3, the full variable domain is EAGVTQFPSHSVIEKGQTVTLRCDPISGHDNLYWYRRVMGKEIKFLLHFVKESKQDESGMPNNRFLAERTGGTYSTLKVQPAELEDSGVYFCASSQAGIITDTQYFGPGTRLTVL.

J is TRBJ2-1 and V is TRBV28; a possible D gene is TRBD2 (5 bases). CDR3 length equals 14 residues. In germline, CDR1 is MDHEN, CDR2 SYDVKM. V lost 1 base, J lost 9 bases, and 13 bases lay in between. The CDR3 reads CASSLSDKGGEQFF. CDR3 in DNA: TGTGCCAGCAGTTTATCCGATAAAGGAGGTGAGCAGTTCTTC. Together with reference TRBV28 and TRBJ2-1, the CDR3 gives the full variable domain: DVKVTQSSRYLVKRTGEKVFLECVQDMDHENMFWYRQDPGLGLRLIYFSYDVKMKEKGDIPEGYSVSREKKERFSLILESASTNQTSMYLCASSLSDKGGEQFFGPGTRLTVL.

The V gene is TRBV20-1, the J gene TRBJ2-2, with 10 nucleotides matching TRBD1. J was trimmed by 5 bases and V by 5 bases; bases with no gene match: 5. Germline V lookup: CDR1 DFQATT, CDR2 SNEGSKA (reference sequence). The CDR3 totals 14 residues. CDR3: CSALDRGRTGELFF. The CDR3 DNA reads as TGCAGTGCTTTAGACAGGGGGCGTACCGGGGAGCTGTTTTTT.

In its sample, this clonotype was seen a few times. The chain recombines TRBV29-1 with TRBJ1-2, with D maybe TRBD1 (5 bases). Between the trimmed V and J ends, which lost 0 bases and 2 bases, there was a span of 13 bases. Germline V CDR1 and CDR2: SQVTM, ANQGSEA. The CDR3 is 15 residues long. CDR3 residues: CSVEDLQEGNYGYTF. The CDR3 DNA reads as TGCAGCGTTGAAGATCTACAAGAGGGGAACTATGGCTACACCTTC.

This clonotype has a handful of counts. This chain links TRBV9 with TRBJ2-1; D remains ambiguous. CDR1 SGDLS and CDR2 YYNGEE come from the germline V gene. The length of the CDR3 is 13 residues. Trimming stripped 1 base from V and 8 bases from J, with 10 bases between. The CDR3 coding sequence is TGTGCCAGCAGCGTATTCGGGCACGATGAGCAGTTCTTC. It yields the protein CASSVFGHDEQFF.

This chain links TRBV30 with TRBJ2-5, with a tentative D call TRBD2 (6 bases). CDR3 length: 16 residues. CDR1 is GTSNPN and CDR2 is SVGIG in the germline V gene (reference sequence). Deletions cut 1 base from V and 0 bases from J, with 15 bases between. The CDR3 DNA reads TGTGCCTGGAGTGATCTCGGCGGGGAGAACCAAGAGACCCAGTACTTC. This sequence encodes CAWSDLGGENQETQYF.

The sample holds a few counts of this clonotype. V gene TRBV14 combines with J gene TRBJ2-1, with TRBD1 matching over 10 bases. The CDR3 runs to 15 residues. V lost 5 bases to trimming and J lost 7 bases; unmatched junction nucleotides: 8. From germline, CDR1 is SGHDN and CDR2 FVKESK. CDR3: CASSTYGQGVNEQFF. The DNA of the CDR3 is TGTGCCAGCAGCACCTACGGACAGGGGGTGAATGAGCAGTTCTTC. The variable domain in full, completed from reference TRBV14 and TRBJ2-1, reads EAGVTQFPSHSVIEKGQTVTLRCDPISGHDNLYWYRRVMGKEIKFLLHFVKESKQDESGMPNNRFLAERTGGTYSTLKVQPAELEDSGVYFCASSTYGQGVNEQFFGPGTRLTVL.

This clonotype occurred a few times. The chain joins TRBV18 to TRBJ2-7; possible D gene TRBD2, 6 bases. From germline, CDR1 is KGHSH and CDR2 LQKENI. The CDR3 length is 11 residues. V was clipped by 7 bases and J by 3 bases, with 7 bases between them. CDR3 in DNA: TGTGCCAGCTGGCGGGGCTACGAGCAGTACTTC. Translated, it gives CASWRGYEQYF.

CDR3 in DNA: TGTGCCAGCAGCTTAGGGGGGCAGAGGTACTACGAGCAGTACTTC. Its protein is CASSLGGQRYYEQYF. The chain has TRBV13 and TRBJ2-7, with D perhaps matching TRBD1 (5 bases). CDR3 length equals 15 residues. The germline V gene encodes CDR1 PRHDT and CDR2 FYEKMQ (reference sequence). Trimming took 0 bases from V and 3 from J, leaving 12 bases between them.